These T cell receptor beta chains were read from a single sample in a study of blood T cell repertoires in COVID-19. Profiling relied on immunoSEQ multiplex PCR, and the TCRdb table lists in-frame clones only, not all of them. This repertoire shows more than 150,000 clones, about 80% found once; its top ten account for under 0.75%. Sequenced: peripheral blood. All receptors come from a man in his 60s with acute or convalescent COVID-19. The CDR3 runs from the conserved cysteine through the conserved F or W. The D gene is left open where the match is weak. Rows may omit the clone size; those that give it use once, few, many or a size class.

>TRBV18|TRBJ1-4|-|TRBD1
TGTGCCAGCTCACCGACGGACAGGGTGGGTGAAAAACTGTTTTTT
CASSPTDRVGEKLFF
>TRBV7-8|TRBJ2-1|-|TRBD2
TGTGCCAGCAGCCCGGGACTACTCGGAGGAGAGCAGTTCTTC
CASSPGLLGGEQFF
>TRBV7-2|TRBJ2-1|-|-
TGTGCCAGCAGCTACCCCACGGGGTACAATGAGCAGTTCTTC
CASSYPTGYNEQFF
>TRBV5-8|TRBJ2-7|-|-
TGTGCCAGCAGCCCCCGTCTCGAGCAGTACTTC
CASSPRLEQYF
>TRBV7-2|TRBJ2-7|once|TRBD1
TGTGCCAGCAGCTCACAGGGGGGAGCCCCCTACGAGCAGTACTTC
CASSSQGGAPYEQYF
>TRBV5-1|TRBJ1-2|-|TRBD1
TGCGCCAGCAGCATCGGACAGGTCCCTAACTATGGCTACACCTTC
CASSIGQVPNYGYTF
>TRBV10-3|TRBJ2-3|-|TRBD2
TGTGCCATCAGTGAAAGGACTAGCATACATACGCAGTATTTT
CAISERTSIHTQYF
>TRBV19|TRBJ1-6|few|-
TGTGCCAGTAGTATAGATCGCGCTTCACCCCTCCACTTT
CASSIDRASPLHF
>TRBV10-3|TRBJ1-2|once|-
TGTGCCATCAGTGCTCCCGGGAACGACTATGGCTACACCTTC
CAISAPGNDYGYTF
>TRBV11-2|TRBJ1-2|-|-
TGTGCCAGCAGCTTTCAGGGGAACTATGGCTACACCTTC
CASSFQGNYGYTF
>TRBV3-1/TRBV3-2|TRBJ1-4|few|TRBD1
TGTGCCAGCAGCGCCGGGACAGCGCATGAAAAACTGTTTTTT
CASSAGTAHEKLFF
>TRBV2|TRBJ1-5|-|TRBD1
TGTGCCAGCAGTAGTACAGGGGGGAATCAGCCCCAGCATTTT
CASSSTGGNQPQHF
>TRBV4-3|TRBJ1-4|-|-
TGCGCCAGCAGCCATACCGGGGAGGATGAAAAACTGTTTTTT
CASSHTGEDEKLFF
>TRBV27|TRBJ2-7|-|-
TGTGCCAGCACCACAAGGGCGGGAAGTCCCTACGAGCAGTACTTC
CASTTRAGSPYEQYF
>TRBV4-3|TRBJ2-1|-|TRBD2
TGCGCCAGCAGCCAGACTAGCGGGAGGCAATCCAATGAGCAGTTCTTC
CASSQTSGRQSNEQFF
>TRBV27|TRBJ1-2|-|TRBD1
TGTGCCAGCAGTTTAGGGGGGACAGGGGTATTTGGCTACACCTTC
CASSLGGTGVFGYTF
>TRBV7-2|TRBJ1-2|few|-
TGTGCCAGCAGGTTCACCGGGGGGGGAAGCTACACCTTC
CASRFTGGGSYTF
>TRBV9|TRBJ2-7|-|-
TGTGCCAGCAGCGTAGGGGCAGGGGCCGTGCAGTACTTC
CASSVGAGAVQYF
>TRBV5-4|TRBJ2-7|-|TRBD2
TGTGCCAGCAGCTTAGTCCGGACTAGCGGGTCCTACGAGCAGTACTTC
CASSLVRTSGSYEQYF
>TRBV7-9|TRBJ2-7|-|TRBD1
TGTGCCAGCAGCTCGGACAGGGCACTGTACGAGCAGTACTTC
CASSSDRALYEQYF
>TRBV5-1|TRBJ2-3|-|-
TGCGCCAGCAGCTTTACGGCAGATACGCAGTATTTT
CASSFTADTQYF
>TRBV19|TRBJ2-7|once|-
TGTGCCAGTAGTGAGTACGTGGACATTTCCAACTCCGAGCAGTACTTC
CASSEYVDISNSEQYF
>TRBV4-3|TRBJ2-7|-|TRBD2
TGCGCCAGCAGCCAGAGTCTAGCGGGGGCCTCCTACGAGCAGTACTTC
CASSQSLAGASYEQYF